One TCR beta chain is described in this entry. The data are from a study of blood T cell repertoires in COVID-19. Across the whole study: There were acute and convalescent COVID-19 samples, and they came from the United States, Italy and Spain. From T cells, B-cell-depleted T cells, or PBMCs came the material, which was cDNA or gDNA.

The CDR3 sequence is 13 residues long. In germline, CDR1 is LNHDA, CDR2 SQIVND (reference sequence). J gave up 9 bases and V 3 bases, and 4 bases lay outside the gene matches. Measured with immunoSEQ multiplex PCR; TCRdb has only the in-frame clones, and not every one. Altogether around 170,000 clones are present, 80% being singletons, with the ten largest covering about 7%. Sequenced material: peripheral blood. The J gene is TRBJ2-1, the V gene TRBV19; TRBD2 matches at 8 bases. This receptor was obtained from a man in his 70s with active or convalescent COVID-19. The CDR3 DNA sequence: TGTGCCAGTAGTATCGGGACTAGTGGTGAGCAGTTCTTC. Residues: CASSIGTSGEQFF.